The 30 T cell receptor beta chains below come from one sample, sequenced in a study of blood T cell repertoires in COVID-19. TCRdb keeps only in-frame clones here, not all; method: immunoSEQ multiplex PCR. The data show some 320,000 clones, 85% seen once. Sequenced: PBMCs or T cells enriched from blood (not recorded which). These receptors were taken from a woman in her 30s who had been exposed to COVID-19.

This sequence joins TRBV11-3 and TRBJ1-1, with D hard to call. Trimming shortened V by 5 bases and J by 8 bases, and 12 bases separated the two germline ends. Germline loops: CDR1 SGHNT, CDR2 YENEEA. The CDR3 consists of 12 residues. The CDR3 DNA reads TGTGCCAGCAGCCCGAGAGGCGGGGAAGCTTTCTTT. Its protein is CASSPRGGEAFF. Together with reference TRBV11-3 and TRBJ1-1, the CDR3 gives the full variable domain: EAGVVQSPRYKIIEKKQPVAFWCNPISGHNTLYWYLQNLGQGPELLIRYENEEAVDDSQLPKDRFSAERLKGVDSTLKIQPAELGDSAVYLCASSPRGGEAFFGQGTRLTVV.

The chain joins TRBV7-3 to TRBJ2-1, with 10 bases fitting TRBD1. V trimming: 5 bases; J trimming: 8 bases; junction bases outside the gene matches: 9. CDR3 length equals 15 residues. The germline gives CDR1 SGHTA, CDR2 FQGTGA. Here the CDR3 reads CASSRPGQGKHEQFF. In DNA form, the CDR3 reads TGTGCCAGCAGCCGTCCGGGACAGGGGAAACATGAGCAGTTCTTC. The full variable domain, with the rest looked up from reference TRBV7-3 and TRBJ2-1, is GAGVSQTPSNKVTEKGKYVELRCDPISGHTALYWYRQSLGQGPEFLIYFQGTGAADDSGLPNDRFFAVRPEGSVSTLKIQRTERGDSAVYLCASSRPGQGKHEQFFGPGTRLTVL.

The rearrangement joins TRBV12-3 or TRBV12-4 to TRBJ1-1, with 8 bases matching TRBD1. The CDR3 consists of 13 residues. Losses at the gene ends were 6 bases for V and 6 bases for J; bases not matched to a gene: 6. The CDR3 sequence: CASSGQGGAEAFF. CDR3 DNA sequence: TGTGCCAGCAGCGGACAGGGAGGCGCTGAAGCTTTCTTT.

This clone showed up many times. This sequence joins TRBV28 and TRBJ1-2; 7 positions agree with TRBD1. This CDR3 has 13 residues. Trimming took 6 bases from V and 2 from J; bases not matched to a gene: 3. Germline V CDR1 and CDR2: MDHEN, SYDVKM. Here the CDR3 DNA reads TGTGCCAGCAGGTTGACAGGGAACTATGGCTACACCTTC. It translates to CASRLTGNYGYTF.

V and J are TRBV11-2 and TRBJ1-2, with D perhaps TRBD1 (5 bases). Trimming took off 4 bases at V and 6 bases at J, with 21 bases between the two ends. CDR3 length: 16 amino acids. Germline CDR1 and CDR2: SGHAT and FQNNGV. CDR3 DNA: TGTGCCAGCAGCTCTGGGGGGACGTCATTTCGTAATGGCTACACCTTC. Translating it yields CASSSGGTSFRNGYTF.

The V gene is TRBV25-1, the J gene TRBJ1-2, with D possibly being TRBD1 (6 bases). Germline assignment: CDR1 MGHDK and CDR2 SYGVNS. V lost 2 bases, J lost 4 bases, and 17 bases lay in between. The CDR3 runs to 16 residues. CDR3 loop: CASSENQGYRSYGYTF. CDR3 DNA: TGTGCCAGCAGTGAAAACCAGGGGTATCGCTCCTATGGCTACACCTTC.

This clone has more than one count but fewer than ten. The chain joins TRBV6-1 to TRBJ1-1; 8 bases match TRBD1. CDR3 length: 14 amino acids. CDR1 and CDR2 from the germline V gene are MNHNS and SASEGT. The trim removed 1 base at V and 8 bases at J, leaving 6 bases unmatched. The CDR3 spells CASSEGTGPWEAFF. Written as DNA, the CDR3 is TGTGCCAGCAGTGAAGGGACAGGGCCATGGGAAGCTTTCTTT.

The V and J genes are TRBV9 and TRBJ1-2, with 12 positions matching TRBD1. V lost 3 bases to trimming and J lost 6 bases; unmatched junction nucleotides: 6. The CDR3 covers 15 residues. Per the germline V gene, CDR1 is SGDLS and CDR2 is YYNGEE. The DNA for the CDR3 is TGTGCCAGCAGCGGAGGGACAGGGGGCTGGGATGGCTACACCTTC. Encoded protein: CASSGGTGGWDGYTF.

The rearrangement links TRBV3-1 (or the pseudogene TRBV3-2) to TRBJ2-5; 8 positions agree with TRBD2. The junction had 1 base not matched to a gene; V was cut back by 0 bases and J by 4 bases. The V gene's germline CDR1 is LGHDT and CDR2 YNNKEL (reference sequence). The CDR3 consists of 14 residues. CDR3 region: CASSQDSGRETQYF. DNA of the CDR3: TGTGCCAGCAGCCAAGACAGCGGGAGAGAGACCCAGTACTTC.

This clone was detected only once. The V call is TRBV7-3, the J call TRBJ2-5, with 12 bases matching TRBD2. Germline V gene data show CDR1 as SGHTA and CDR2 as FQGTGA. V shed 0 bases, J shed 0 bases, and the junction held 8 bases outside the gene matches. The CDR3 totals 19 residues. CDR3 bases: TGTGCCAGCAGCTTAACCCCTCCGACTAGCGGGGGCCACCAAGAGACCCAGTACTTC. Its protein is CASSLTPPTSGGHQETQYF.

This rearrangement joins TRBV7-2 to TRBJ2-5; D gene unclear. The CDR3 is 14 residues long. Per the germline V gene, CDR1 is SGHTA and CDR2 is FQGNSA. V dropped 1 base and J dropped 5 bases, with 11 bases sitting between them. The CDR3 region has the DNA TGTGCCAGCAGCTTAGGATTAGTGAGGGAGACCCAGTACTTC. It is translated as CASSLGLVRETQYF. Filled out from reference TRBV7-2 and TRBJ2-5, the complete variable domain reads GAGVSQSPSNKVTEKGKDVELRCDPISGHTALYWYRQSLGQGLEFLIYFQGNSAPDKSGLPSDRFSAERTGGSVSTLTIQRTQQEDSAVYLCASSLGLVRETQYFGPGTRLLVL.

This chain links TRBV29-1 with TRBJ1-1; D uncertain. Between the trimmed V and J ends, which lost 2 bases and 3 bases, there was a span of 10 bases. The CDR3 length is 13 residues. Germline CDR1 is SQVTM and CDR2 is ANQGSEA. CDR3 nucleotide sequence: TGCAGCGTTGAAAAACAGAAGTACACTGAAGCTTTCTTT. Protein sequence: CSVEKQKYTEAFF. Complete variable domain (other parts from reference TRBV29-1 and TRBJ1-1): SAVISQKPSRDICQRGTSLTIQCQVDSQVTMMFWYRQQPGQSLTLIATANQGSEATYESGFVIDKFPISRPNLTFSTLTVSNMSPEDSSIYLCSVEKQKYTEAFFGQGTRLTVV.

The V and J genes are TRBV27 and TRBJ1-5; D is unresolved. From germline, CDR1 is MNHEY and CDR2 SMNVEV (reference sequence). The CDR3 sequence is 15 residues long. Trimming cost V 1 base and J 3 bases, with 10 bases left between them. The CDR3 DNA is TGTGCCAGCAGTTTATACCGGGAACCCAATCAGCCCCAGCATTTT. Translation: CASSLYREPNQPQHF.

The rearrangement uses TRBV2 and TRBJ2-7; weak D call: TRBD2 (7 bases). The germline V gene has CDR1 SNHLY and CDR2 FYNNEI. This CDR3 has 15 residues. With 8 bases removed from V and 3 bases from J, the gap between germline ends came to 20 bases. Here the CDR3 reads CASLGGGIGFYEQYF. In DNA, the CDR3 is TGTGCCAGCCTCGGCGGGGGCATTGGGTTCTACGAGCAGTACTTC.

The chain carries TRBV5-1 and TRBJ2-7; 9 bases map to TRBD1. This CDR3 is 14 amino acids long. The germline V gene has CDR1 SGHRS and CDR2 YFSETQ. V shed 3 bases, J shed 3 bases, and the junction held 4 bases outside the gene matches. The CDR3 DNA follows: TGCGCCAGCAGCTCACAGGGGGCAATCTACGAGCAGTACTTC. This translates into CASSSQGAIYEQYF.

V usage is TRBV11-1 and J usage is TRBJ2-5; TRBD1 might be the D (5 bases). V lost 1 base and J 1 base, leaving 7 bases between the germline ends. CDR3 length equals 14 residues. CDR1 is SGHAT, CDR2 FQDESV, per germline (reference sequence). DNA for the CDR3: TGTGCCAGCAGCTTAGGCAGGGTCCAAGAGACCCAGTACTTC. Its translation is CASSLGRVQETQYF.

This clone was detected only a few times. The CDR3 is CASRSNREVYTF. The CDR3 nucleotides are TGCGCCAGCCGATCCAACAGGGAAGTCTACACCTTC. The rearrangement joins TRBV5-1 to TRBJ1-2; D possibly corresponds to TRBD1 (6 bases). This CDR3 spans 12 amino acids. Germline CDR1 SGHRS, CDR2 YFSETQ. Trimming took off 7 bases at V and 10 bases at J, with 17 bases between the two ends.

The table lists this clone with a few counts. The chain joins TRBV19 to TRBJ1-2, with TRBD1 matching over 11 bases. The V and J ends lost 7 bases and 4 bases, in that order; junction bases with no gene match: 8. The CDR3 has 15 amino acids. In germline, CDR1 is LNHDA, CDR2 SQIVND (reference sequence). CDR3 in amino acids: CASTSRGQGGYGYTF. CDR3 nucleotide sequence: TGTGCCAGTACATCTCGGGGACAGGGGGGCTATGGCTACACCTTC.

The J gene is TRBJ1-5, the V gene TRBV5-1; unclear D gene. From germline, CDR1 is SGHRS and CDR2 YFSETQ. This CDR3 region has 15 residues. The germline V and J ends were trimmed by 1 base and 1 base, with 9 bases remaining between them. The CDR3 reads CASSLTGLSNQPQHF. The CDR3 coding sequence is TGCGCCAGCAGCTTGACGGGGTTAAGCAATCAGCCCCAGCATTTT. Full variable domain (missing parts from reference TRBV5-1 and TRBJ1-5): KAGVTQTPRYLIKTRGQQVTLSCSPISGHRSVSWYQQTPGQGLQFLFEYFSETQRNKGNFPGRFSGRQFSNSRSEMNVSTLELGDSALYLCASSLTGLSNQPQHFGDGTRLSIL.

This clone has only one observation. The chain employs TRBV11-3 and TRBJ2-5; D is unresolved. Germline loops: CDR1 SGHNT, CDR2 YENEEA. This CDR3 has 13 amino acids. The germline V and J ends were trimmed by 2 bases and 3 bases, with 7 bases remaining between them. This CDR3 is CASSLYGEETQYF. DNA for the CDR3: TGTGCCAGCAGCTTATATGGAGAAGAGACCCAGTACTTC.

This chain joins TRBV5-5 and TRBJ1-5; TRBD1 might be the D (5 bases). V was clipped by 5 bases and J by 7 bases, with 16 bases between them. The germline V gene encodes CDR1 SGHKS and CDR2 YYEKEE (reference sequence). This CDR3 is built from 14 residues. CDR3 sequence: CASSVGGTGQPQHF. The CDR3 bases are TGTGCCAGCAGTGTGGGGGGGACGGGGCAGCCCCAGCATTTT.

The rearrangement uses TRBV5-8 and TRBJ1-5; 7 bases agree with TRBD1. Germline-derived CDR1 and CDR2 are SGHTS and YDEGEE. CDR3 size: 15 residues. Germline trimming cut 2 bases from V and 1 base from J; bases unmatched to any gene: 3. CDR3 region: CASSFDRASNQPQHF. CDR3 in DNA: TGTGCCAGCAGCTTTGACAGGGCCAGCAATCAGCCCCAGCATTTT.

This clone showed up just once. CDR3 DNA: TGTGCCAGCAGCCCCCCCGGCGGGGGGGAGACCCAGTACTTC. This encodes CASSPPGGGETQYF. The rearrangement joins TRBV9 to TRBJ2-5; 8 bases are shared with TRBD2. Looked up from germline, CDR1 is SGDLS and CDR2 is YYNGEE. Trimming took 4 bases from V and 5 from J; bases not matched to a gene: 7. The CDR3 runs to 14 residues.

The chain uses TRBV9 and TRBJ2-3; 13 nucleotides match TRBD2. Trimming at V came to 2 bases and at J to 5 bases, leaving 5 bases not matched to a gene. Germline CDR1 reads SGDLS; CDR2 reads YYNGEE. There are 16 residues in the CDR3. CDR3 nucleotide sequence: TGTGCCAGCAGCGTTACTAGCGGGGGGGCAGGAGATACGCAGTATTTT. It is translated as CASSVTSGGAGDTQYF.

This chain uses TRBV6-1 with TRBJ1-2, with 10 bases that match TRBD1. Germline assignment: CDR1 MNHNS and CDR2 SASEGT. This CDR3 has 15 amino acids. The junction had 3 bases not matched to a gene; V was cut back by 3 bases and J by 2 bases. The CDR3 loop reads CASSEPGQGNYGYTF. The DNA for the CDR3 is TGTGCCAGCAGTGAGCCGGGACAGGGGAACTATGGCTACACCTTC.

The V gene is TRBV7-3, the J gene TRBJ2-7, with a weak D call TRBD1 (7 bases). Germline V gene data show CDR1 as SGHTA and CDR2 as FQGTGA. Between the trimmed V and J ends, which lost 3 bases and 6 bases, there was a span of 12 bases. The CDR3 consists of 13 residues. CDR3 sequence: CASSLSGGGEQYF. The CDR3 nucleotides are TGTGCCAGCAGCTTGTCAGGGGGAGGCGAGCAGTACTTC.

V gene TRBV10-3 combines with J gene TRBJ1-3; 8 bases are a match to TRBD1. Trimming removed 3 bases from V and 2 bases from J; junction bases left unmatched: 3. The CDR3 has 15 residues. Per germline, CDR1 ENHRY and CDR2 SYGVKD. The CDR3 DNA sequence: TGTGCCATCAGTGACAGGGGGCAGACTGGAAACACCATATATTTT. Amino acids: CAISDRGQTGNTIYF.

This chain uses TRBV30 with TRBJ1-5; TRBD1 is a possible D gene (5 bases). V lost 2 bases, J lost 4 bases, and 9 bases lay in between. Per the germline V gene, CDR1 is GTSNPN and CDR2 is SVGIG (reference sequence). The CDR3 totals 13 residues. The CDR3 is CAWSRAGNQPQHF. In DNA form, the CDR3 reads TGTGCCTGGAGTCGGGCAGGGAATCAGCCCCAGCATTTT.

The chain combines TRBV4-1 with TRBJ2-1; D may be TRBD2 (6 bases). Trimming removed 4 bases at V and 6 bases at J, with 19 bases between. This CDR3 contains 16 residues. From germline, CDR1 is MGHRA and CDR2 YSYEKL. The CDR3 loop reads CASSPGRTAGINEQFF. CDR3 DNA: TGCGCCAGCAGCCCAGGCCGAACGGCGGGAATCAATGAGCAGTTCTTC.

The chain has TRBV4-1 and TRBJ2-3, with 8 bases that match TRBD2. This CDR3 comprises 17 residues. Germline V gene data show CDR1 as MGHRA and CDR2 as YSYEKL. The ends lost 1 base at V and 2 bases at J; junction bases unmatched: 8. CDR3 sequence: CASSQVGRARVTDTQYF. CDR3 coding DNA: TGCGCCAGCAGCCAAGTCGGGAGGGCCCGGGTCACAGATACGCAGTATTTT.